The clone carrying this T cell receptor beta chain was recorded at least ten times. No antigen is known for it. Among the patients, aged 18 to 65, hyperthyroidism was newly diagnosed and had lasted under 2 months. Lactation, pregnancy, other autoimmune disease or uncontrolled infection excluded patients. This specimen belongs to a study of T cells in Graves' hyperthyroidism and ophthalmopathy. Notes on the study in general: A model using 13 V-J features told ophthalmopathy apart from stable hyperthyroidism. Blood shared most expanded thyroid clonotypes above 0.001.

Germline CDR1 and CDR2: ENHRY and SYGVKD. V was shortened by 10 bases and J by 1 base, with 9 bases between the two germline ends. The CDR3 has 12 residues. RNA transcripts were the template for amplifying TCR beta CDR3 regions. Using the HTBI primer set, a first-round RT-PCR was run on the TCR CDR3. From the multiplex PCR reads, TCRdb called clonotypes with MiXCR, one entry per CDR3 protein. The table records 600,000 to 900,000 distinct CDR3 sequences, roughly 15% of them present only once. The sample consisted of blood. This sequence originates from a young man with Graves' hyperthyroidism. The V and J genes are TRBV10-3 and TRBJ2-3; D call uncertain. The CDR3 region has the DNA TGTGCCACCGGAGTGCGCACAGATACGCAGTATTTT. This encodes CATGVRTDTQYF.